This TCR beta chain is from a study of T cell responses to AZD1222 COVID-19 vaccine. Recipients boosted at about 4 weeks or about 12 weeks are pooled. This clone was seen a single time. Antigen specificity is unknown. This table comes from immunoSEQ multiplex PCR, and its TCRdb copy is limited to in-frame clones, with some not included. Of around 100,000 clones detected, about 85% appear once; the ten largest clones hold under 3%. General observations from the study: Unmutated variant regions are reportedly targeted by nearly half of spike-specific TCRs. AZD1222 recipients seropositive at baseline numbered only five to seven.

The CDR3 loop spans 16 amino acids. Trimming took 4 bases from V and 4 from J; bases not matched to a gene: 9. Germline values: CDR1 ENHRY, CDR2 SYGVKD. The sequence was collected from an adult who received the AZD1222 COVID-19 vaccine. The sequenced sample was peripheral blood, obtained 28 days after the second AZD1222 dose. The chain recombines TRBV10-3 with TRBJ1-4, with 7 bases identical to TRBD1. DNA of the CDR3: TGTGCCATCAGTGGGAGACAGGGTGGTGGTAATGAAAAACTGTTTTTT. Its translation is CAISGRQGGGNEKLFF.